These 23 T cell receptor beta chains share one sample of origin, sequenced in a study of T cells after posttransplantation cyclophosphamide. The data were produced by immunoSEQ multiplex PCR, yet TCRdb's version contains in-frame clones alone and is incomplete. The profile shows some 43,000 clones, less than 95% of them singletons. Busulfan-fludarabine conditioning, marrow transplant, and cyclophosphamide on days +3 and +4 were administered. Sequences were derived from PBMCs, sampled 55 to 70 days after allogeneic stem cell transplant with posttransplant cyclophosphamide. These TCRs come from a male patient in his sixties or seventies who received an allogeneic stem cell transplant from a related donor and was CMV-positive. The graft donor may have given rise to some T cells.

The chain combines TRBV14 with TRBJ2-7, with a possible D match to TRBD2 (6 bases). The CDR3 length is 18 residues. Between the trimmed V and J ends, which lost 1 base and 1 base, there was a span of 20 bases. From germline, CDR1 is SGHDN and CDR2 FVKESK. The CDR3 protein is CASSQGRAGFRPSYEQYV. The CDR3 DNA follows: TGTGCCAGCAGCCAAGGTCGAGCGGGTTTTCGGCCATCCTACGAGCAGTACGTC.

This sequence joins TRBV15 and TRBJ1-2; TRBD1 is a possible D gene (5 bases). Germline CDR1 is LNHNV and CDR2 is YYDKDF (reference sequence). V was pared by 0 bases and J by 5 bases, with 13 bases between. There are 15 residues in the CDR3. The CDR3 spells CATSRDRGLGYGYTF. The CDR3 nucleotides are TGTGCCACCAGCAGAGATAGGGGATTAGGATATGGCTACACCTTC.

This chain joins TRBV9 and TRBJ2-6, with 12 bases that match TRBD1. V lost 1 base to trimming and J lost 3 bases; unmatched junction nucleotides: 5. This CDR3 is 18 amino acids long. Germline CDR1 reads SGDLS; CDR2 reads YYNGEE. In nucleotides, the CDR3 is TGTGCCAGCAGCGTAAGTGGGACAGGGGGCTTTGGGGCCAACGTCCTGACTTTC. Translated, it gives CASSVSGTGGFGANVLTF.

V is TRBV9 and J is TRBJ1-5, with 9 positions matching TRBD1. This CDR3 spans 15 amino acids. The germline gives CDR1 SGDLS, CDR2 YYNGEE. Unmatched junction bases numbered 5, after V lost 3 bases and J lost 4 bases. CDR3 residues: CASSEGTGWNQPQHF. The DNA for the CDR3 is TGTGCCAGCAGCGAGGGGACAGGGTGGAATCAGCCCCAGCATTTT.

V and J are TRBV7-9 and TRBJ1-3; D unclear. The germline CDR1 and CDR2 sequences are SEHNR and FQNEAQ (reference sequence). The CDR3 totals 17 residues. Trimming shortened V by 0 bases and J by 4 bases, and 16 bases separated the two germline ends. As DNA, the CDR3 is TGTGCCAGCAGCTTAGCGATCGGAGAGACCAAAGGAAACACCATATATTTT. It codes for CASSLAIGETKGNTIYF.

The chain uses TRBV7-8 and TRBJ2-3; 12 nucleotides align to TRBD2. CDR1 is SGHVS, CDR2 FQNEAQ, per germline. The V gene end was trimmed by 5 bases and the J gene end by 6 bases; junction bases not matched to a gene: 12. The CDR3 length is 17 residues. The CDR3 DNA sequence: TGTGCCAGCAGCCCCGGGCTAGCGGGGGGGCGGGCGGATACGCAGTATTTT. Protein: CASSPGLAGGRADTQYF.

The genes are TRBV5-1 and TRBJ2-5; TRBD2 matches at 15 bases. The V gene's germline CDR1 is SGHRS and CDR2 YFSETQ. Losses at the gene ends were 0 bases for V and 1 base for J; bases not matched to a gene: 1. This CDR3 has 17 amino acids. Here the CDR3 reads CASSLGTSGGGQETQYF. DNA for the CDR3: TGCGCCAGCAGCTTGGGGACTAGCGGGGGGGGCCAAGAGACCCAGTACTTC.

J is TRBJ1-2 and V is TRBV19; D remains unclear. CDR3 length equals 13 residues. Trimming removed 9 bases at V and 1 base at J, with 12 bases between. Germline V lookup: CDR1 LNHDA, CDR2 SQIVND (reference sequence). The CDR3 loop reads CASEEQNNYGYTF. The CDR3 DNA sequence: TGTGCCAGCGAGGAGCAAAATAACTATGGCTACACCTTC.

This rearrangement joins TRBV6-5 to TRBJ1-6, with a possible D match to TRBD1 (6 bases). Germline CDR1 and CDR2: MNHEY and SVGAGI. The CDR3 is 15 residues long. V lost 2 bases, J lost 9 bases, and 14 bases lay in between. CDR3 region: CASSYAGGRGSPLHF. In DNA form, the CDR3 reads TGTGCCAGCAGTTACGCGGGGGGCAGGGGTTCACCCCTCCACTTT.

This clone was detected once. The rearrangement links TRBV11-2 to TRBJ2-3; 10 nucleotides agree with TRBD2. CDR3 length equals 14 residues. With V trimmed by 3 bases and J by 6 bases, 3 bases remained unmatched. Germline loops: CDR1 SGHAT, CDR2 FQNNGV. CDR3 sequence (DNA): TGTGCCAGCAGCTTCCTAGCGGGGGTGGATACGCAGTATTTT. Encoded protein: CASSFLAGVDTQYF.

The chain is built from TRBV15 and TRBJ2-6, with D tentatively TRBD1 (5 bases). The CDR3 contains 20 residues. CDR1 and CDR2 (germline): LNHNV, YYDKDF (reference sequence). Trimming took 2 bases from V and 0 from J, leaving 20 bases between them. The CDR3: CATSRRARGQQSSGANVLTF. In DNA, the CDR3 is TGTGCCACCAGCAGACGGGCTCGAGGACAACAGAGCTCTGGGGCCAACGTCCTGACTTTC.

V is TRBV6-6 and J is TRBJ1-1; D call uncertain. This CDR3 is built from 10 residues. The germline gives CDR1 MNHNY, CDR2 SVGAGI (reference sequence). V lost 8 bases and J lost 11, with 12 bases in between. The CDR3 region is CASWALMAFF. The CDR3 DNA reads TGTGCCAGCTGGGCGTTGATGGCTTTCTTT.

J is TRBJ2-7 and V is TRBV30; tentatively, D is TRBD2 (6 bases). Deletions cut 5 bases from V and 2 bases from J, with 7 bases between. The germline V gene has CDR1 GTSNPN and CDR2 SVGIG (reference sequence). This CDR3 is built from 11 residues. The CDR3 DNA follows: TGTGCCTGGGGGAGGCCCTACGAGCAGTACTTC. Residues: CAWGRPYEQYF.

The rearrangement links TRBV7-9 to TRBJ1-1, with unresolved D. The CDR3 is 13 amino acids. Germline values: CDR1 SEHNR, CDR2 FQNEAQ (reference sequence). The V end lost 2 bases, the J end lost 1 base, and 5 bases lay between the germline ends. The CDR3 DNA is TGTGCCAGCAGCTTAATGGCGAACACTGAAGCTTTCTTT. Amino acids: CASSLMANTEAFF.

V usage is TRBV4-2 and J usage is TRBJ1-4; TRBD1 is a possible D gene (5 bases). Trimming took off 0 bases at V and 8 bases at J, with 13 bases between the two ends. Per the germline V gene, CDR1 is LGHNA and CDR2 is YNFKEQ. The CDR3 has 15 amino acids. The CDR3 coding sequence is TGTGCCAGCAGCCAAGATTCCCACGGGGGGGAAAAACTGTTTTTT. It is translated as CASSQDSHGGEKLFF.

CDR3 nucleotides: TGTGCCAGCAGCGCAAAGGGACAGGGGATTGAAAAACTGTTTTTT. It encodes CASSAKGQGIEKLFF. V and J are TRBV7-6 and TRBJ1-4; TRBD1 matches 10 bases. CDR1 SGHVS and CDR2 FNYEAQ come from the germline V gene. The CDR3 is 15 residues long. Trimming at V came to 5 bases and at J to 7 bases, leaving 7 bases not matched to a gene. Based on the CDR3 plus reference TRBV7-6 and TRBJ1-4, the full variable domain is GAGVSQSPRYKVTKRGQDVALRCDPISGHVSLYWYRQALGQGPEFLTYFNYEAQQDKSGLPNDRFSAERPEGSISTLTIQRTEQRDSAMYRCASSAKGQGIEKLFFGSGTQLSVL.

The chain combines TRBV27 with TRBJ2-5; D ambiguous. TRBJ2-7 matches the DNA end more closely, so the J call is doubtful. The CDR3 covers 13 residues. Germline lookup yields CDR1 MNHEY and CDR2 SMNVEV (reference sequence). The CDR3 loop reads CASSLTTGYEQYF. The CDR3 DNA sequence: TGTGCCAGCAGTTTAACTACTGGCTACGAGCAGTACTTC.

The CDR3 here is CASRKTGGNYGYTF. In DNA form, the CDR3 reads TGTGCCAGCAGAAAGACAGGGGGTAACTATGGCTACACCTTC. V is TRBV2 and J is TRBJ1-2; 9 bases are a match to TRBD1. The trim removed 6 bases at V and 1 base at J, leaving 3 bases unmatched. There are 14 residues in the CDR3. Germline CDR1 SNHLY, CDR2 FYNNEI.

The chain joins TRBV6-1 to TRBJ1-1; 10 nucleotides line up with TRBD1. The V and J ends lost 4 bases and 0 bases, in that order; junction bases with no gene match: 2. Germline CDR1 MNHNS, CDR2 SASEGT. This CDR3 contains 15 residues. This CDR3 reads CASSGTGGVNTEAFF. The CDR3 DNA reads as TGTGCCAGCAGTGGGACAGGGGGTGTGAACACTGAAGCTTTCTTT.

V is TRBV5-6 and J is TRBJ2-4, with TRBD2 matching 8 bases. The V gene end was trimmed by 0 bases and the J gene end by 9 bases; junction bases not matched to a gene: 8. CDR1 is SGHDT, CDR2 YYEEEE, per germline. CDR3 length: 15 residues. The CDR3 coding sequence is TGTGCCAGCAGCTTGGGAAAGCGGGGGTTGGGCATTCAGTACTTC. The encoded protein is CASSLGKRGLGIQYF.

This chain joins TRBV30 and TRBJ1-2; D is perhaps TRBD1 (6 bases). CDR1 is GTSNPN, CDR2 SVGIG, per germline (reference sequence). Between the trimmed V and J ends, which lost 2 bases and 10 bases, there was a span of 26 bases. CDR3 length equals 16 residues. The CDR3 loop is CAWSKGSGTKEVDYTF. For the CDR3, the DNA is TGTGCCTGGAGTAAGGGGTCCGGGACAAAGGAGGTAGACTACACCTTC.

The chain uses TRBV7-2 and TRBJ2-7, with D possibly matching TRBD2 (5 bases). From germline, CDR1 is SGHTA and CDR2 FQGNSA. V lost 1 base to trimming and J lost 6 bases, with 10 bases between them. The length of the CDR3 is 13 residues. The CDR3: CASSLVLEGEQYF. CDR3 DNA: TGTGCCAGCAGCTTAGTGCTAGAGGGCGAGCAGTACTTC.

The chain employs TRBV6-6 and TRBJ1-1; maybe TRBD1 (5 bases). Germline CDR1 MNHNY, CDR2 SVGAGI (reference sequence). The germline V and J ends were trimmed by 4 bases and 0 bases, with 15 bases remaining between them. The CDR3 runs to 16 residues. The CDR3 region is CASSLGLKNLNTEAFF. The CDR3 nucleotides are TGTGCCAGCAGTTTGGGGCTGAAAAACCTGAACACTGAAGCTTTCTTT.